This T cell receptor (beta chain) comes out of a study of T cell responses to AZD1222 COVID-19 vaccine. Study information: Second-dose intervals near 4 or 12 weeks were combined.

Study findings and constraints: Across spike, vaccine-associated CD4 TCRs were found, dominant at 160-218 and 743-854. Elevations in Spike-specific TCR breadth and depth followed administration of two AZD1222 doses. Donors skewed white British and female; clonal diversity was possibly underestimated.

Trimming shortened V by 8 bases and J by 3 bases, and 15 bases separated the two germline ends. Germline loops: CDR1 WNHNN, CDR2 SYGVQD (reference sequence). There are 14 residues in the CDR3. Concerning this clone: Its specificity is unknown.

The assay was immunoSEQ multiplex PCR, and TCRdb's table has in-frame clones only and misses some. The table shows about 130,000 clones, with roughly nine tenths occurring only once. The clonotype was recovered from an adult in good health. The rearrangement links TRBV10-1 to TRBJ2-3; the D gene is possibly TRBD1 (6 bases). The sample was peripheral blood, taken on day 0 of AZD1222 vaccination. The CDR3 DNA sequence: TGCGCCAGCGCCGGGGTGAGGGGGACAGATACGCAGTATTTT. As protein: CASAGVRGTDTQYF.